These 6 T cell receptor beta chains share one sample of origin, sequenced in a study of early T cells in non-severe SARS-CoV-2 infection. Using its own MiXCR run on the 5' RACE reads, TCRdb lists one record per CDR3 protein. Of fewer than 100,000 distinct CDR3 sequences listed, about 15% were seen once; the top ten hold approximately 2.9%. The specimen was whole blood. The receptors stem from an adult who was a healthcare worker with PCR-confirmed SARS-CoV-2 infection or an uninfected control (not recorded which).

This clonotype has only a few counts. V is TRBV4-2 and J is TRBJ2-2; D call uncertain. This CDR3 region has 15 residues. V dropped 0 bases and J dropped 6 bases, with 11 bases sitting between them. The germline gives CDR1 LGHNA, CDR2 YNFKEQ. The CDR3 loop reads CASSQEQTVAGELFF. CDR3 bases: TGTGCCAGCAGCCAAGAACAAACAGTCGCCGGGGAGCTGTTTTTT.

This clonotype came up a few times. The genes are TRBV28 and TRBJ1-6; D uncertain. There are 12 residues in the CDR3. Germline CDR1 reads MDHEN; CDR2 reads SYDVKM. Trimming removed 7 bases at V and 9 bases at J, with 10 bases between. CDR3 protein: CASKTGVSPLHF. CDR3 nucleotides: TGTGCCAGCAAGACCGGGGTTTCACCCCTCCACTTT.

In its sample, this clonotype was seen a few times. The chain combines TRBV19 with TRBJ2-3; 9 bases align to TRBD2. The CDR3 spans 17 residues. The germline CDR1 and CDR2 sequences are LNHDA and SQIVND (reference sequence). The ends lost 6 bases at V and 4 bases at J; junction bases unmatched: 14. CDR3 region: CASRYTPGLAGSDTQYF. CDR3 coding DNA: TGTGCCAGTAGGTACACCCCCGGGCTAGCGGGATCAGATACGCAGTATTTT.

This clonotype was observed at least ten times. The CDR3: CASSFPPNGGELFF. CDR3 bases: TGTGCCAGCAGCTTTCCCCCGAACGGCGGGGAGCTGTTTTTT. The rearrangement links TRBV7-6 to TRBJ2-2; D unresolved. Germline-derived CDR1 and CDR2 are SGHVS and FNYEAQ. The CDR3 spans 14 residues. The germline V and J ends were trimmed by 3 bases and 7 bases, with 12 bases remaining between them. The complete variable domain, with remaining parts taken from reference TRBV7-6 and TRBJ2-2, reads GAGVSQSPRYKVTKRGQDVALRCDPISGHVSLYWYRQALGQGPEFLTYFNYEAQQDKSGLPNDRFSAERPEGSISTLTIQRTEQRDSAMYRCASSFPPNGGELFFGEGSRLTVL.

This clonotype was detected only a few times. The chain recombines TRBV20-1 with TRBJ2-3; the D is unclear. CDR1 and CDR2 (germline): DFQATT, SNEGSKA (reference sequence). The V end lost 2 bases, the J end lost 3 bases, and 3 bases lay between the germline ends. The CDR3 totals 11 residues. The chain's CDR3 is CSARHTDTQYF. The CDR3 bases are TGCAGTGCTAGACATACAGATACGCAGTATTTT.

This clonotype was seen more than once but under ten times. This CDR3 is CASSQTSGSGPSYNEQFF. The CDR3 bases are TGCGCCAGCAGCCAGACTAGCGGGAGTGGTCCGTCCTACAATGAGCAGTTCTTC. V usage is TRBV4-1 and J usage is TRBJ2-1; 12 positions agree with TRBD2. The CDR3 loop spans 18 amino acids. V shed 3 bases and J 1 base; nucleotides not matched to a gene: 7. Germline CDR1 MGHRA, CDR2 YSYEKL.